Shown below are 13 T cell receptor beta chains from a single sample sequenced in a study of Graves' ophthalmopathy and Graves' hyperthyroidism listed by TCRdb under 2018. The instrument was an Illumina HiSeq 2000. For repertoire sequencing, the TCR beta CDR3 regions were amplified from RNA transcripts. HTBI primers and the Qiagen OneStep RT-PCR kit were used in a first-round RT-PCR, which was followed by a second-round multiplex PCR, size selection and purification. TCRdb trimmed public reads at Q25 via fastp, called clones via MiXCR and kept in-frame beta chains. For every CDR3 protein sequence, its rows merge into one entry that carries the most common genes and DNA. The sample has some 150,000 distinct CDR3 sequences on record, 30% to 45% of them singletons. Jointly, the top ten make up about 8.2% of the sample. The material sequenced was peripheral blood. The receptors were sampled from a man aged 25-45 years with Graves' ophthalmopathy. Donor details come from another sample of the same person, matched by shared clones.

The chain combines TRBV6-2 or TRBV6-3 with TRBJ1-2, with D uncertain. V was cut by 4 bases and J by 3 bases, with 21 bases left in between. This CDR3 comprises 17 residues. Germline V CDR1 and CDR2: MNHEY, SVGEGT. This chain's CDR3 is CASSSFPTGRSYYGYTF. The CDR3 nucleotides are TGTGCCAGCAGTTCCTTCCCCACTGGACGAAGCTACTATGGCTACACCTTC.

The genes are TRBV6-1 and TRBJ1-1, with D perhaps matching TRBD1 (5 bases). From germline, CDR1 is MNHNS and CDR2 SASEGT. V lost 1 base to trimming and J lost 5 bases, with 11 bases between them. The CDR3 has 14 amino acids. The CDR3 loop is CASSEGGALTEAFF. CDR3 sequence (DNA): TGTGCCAGCAGTGAAGGGGGCGCGTTAACTGAAGCTTTCTTT.

The chain recombines TRBV5-6 with TRBJ2-7; TRBD1 matches 7 bases. Germline lookup yields CDR1 SGHDT and CDR2 YYEEEE. The V gene end was trimmed by 2 bases and the J gene end by 10 bases; junction bases not matched to a gene: 9. There are 13 residues in the CDR3. The CDR3 bases are TGTGCCAGCAGCTTTAGGGACAGAGTCCTCCAGTACTTC. This translates into CASSFRDRVLQYF.

Ten or more counts support this clonotype. The J gene is TRBJ1-6, the V gene TRBV20-1; 7 bases are a match to TRBD1. J was trimmed by 8 bases and V by 6 bases; bases with no gene match: 10. Germline-derived CDR1 and CDR2 are DFQATT and SNEGSKA (reference sequence). CDR3 length: 14 amino acids. The chain's CDR3 is CSAPIRDRDSPLHF. The DNA of the CDR3 is TGCAGTGCCCCTATCCGGGACAGAGATTCACCCCTCCACTTT.

The chain employs TRBV6-1 and TRBJ1-3; the match to TRBD1 covers 7 bases. Germline V gene data show CDR1 as MNHNS and CDR2 as SASEGT. The CDR3 spans 15 residues. The J segment lost 0 bases and the V segment lost 1 base, leaving 0 bases of the junction unmatched. In nucleotides, the CDR3 is TGTGCCAGCAGTGAAGGGACAGGCTCTGGAAACACCATATATTTT. Protein product: CASSEGTGSGNTIYF.

The sample holds many counts of this clonotype. The rearrangement links TRBV28 to TRBJ1-1, with D possibly being TRBD1 (5 bases). This CDR3 has 14 residues. Germline V gene sequence: CDR1 MDHEN, CDR2 SYDVKM. The V gene lost 6 bases and the J gene lost 2 bases, with 13 bases spanning the gap. Here the CDR3 reads CASRTGTRNTEAFF. The CDR3 DNA reads TGTGCCAGCAGAACCGGGACTCGCAACACTGAAGCTTTCTTT.

The chain uses TRBV15 and TRBJ1-2; weak D call: TRBD1 (6 bases). The germline CDR1 and CDR2 sequences are LNHNV and YYDKDF (reference sequence). V was clipped by 0 bases and J by 8 bases, with 16 bases between them. CDR3 length: 15 residues. Here the CDR3 DNA reads TGTGCCACCAGCAGAGATGTGGAGCCGGGACACGGCTACACCTTC. This gives the protein CATSRDVEPGHGYTF.

The J gene is TRBJ2-7, the V gene TRBV27; weak D call: TRBD1 (5 bases). V was shortened by 5 bases and J by 6 bases, with 14 bases between the two germline ends. CDR1 MNHEY and CDR2 SMNVEV come from the germline V gene (reference sequence). The CDR3 covers 13 residues. CDR3 nucleotides: TGTGCCAGCAGTCCAGGCAGGGCCAGCGAGCAGTACTTC. This gives the protein CASSPGRASEQYF.

This clonotype was found many times. This sequence joins TRBV12-3 or TRBV12-4 and TRBJ2-7; D gene ambiguous. The V and J ends lost 6 bases and 2 bases respectively, with 8 bases between them. This CDR3 is 12 amino acids long. Written as DNA, the CDR3 is TGTGCCAGCAGCCCATTACCCTACGAGCAGTACTTC. Translated: CASSPLPYEQYF.

This clonotype was detected ten times or more. V usage is TRBV11-2 and J usage is TRBJ1-5; the match to TRBD1 covers 7 bases. Trimming cost V 5 bases and J 3 bases; bases outside gene matches: 10. The CDR3 extends over 16 amino acids. Germline V lookup: CDR1 SGHAT, CDR2 FQNNGV. The CDR3 DNA is TGTGCCAGCAGCGTGGCAGGGGGTTTGGTCAATCAGCCCCAGCATTTT. Residues: CASSVAGGLVNQPQHF.

This clonotype was counted at least ten times. This rearrangement joins TRBV9 to TRBJ1-6; weak D call: TRBD1 (5 bases). Per germline, CDR1 SGDLS and CDR2 YYNGEE. V was trimmed by 0 bases and J by 10 bases, leaving 17 bases between them. The CDR3 length is 16 residues. In DNA form, the CDR3 reads TGTGCCAGCAGCGTAGCTGTTGGAGGGGTGGAATCACCCCTCCACTTT. Encoded protein: CASSVAVGGVESPLHF.

V is TRBV29-1 and J is TRBJ1-1; no definite D call. CDR3 length: 11 residues. The V end lost 4 bases, the J end lost 5 bases, and 8 bases lay between the germline ends. Germline assignment: CDR1 SQVTM and CDR2 ANQGSEA. CDR3 nucleotides: TGCAGCGTTGTAAGTACTACTGAAGCTTTCTTT. Protein sequence: CSVVSTTEAFF. Together with reference TRBV29-1 and TRBJ1-1, the CDR3 gives the full variable domain: SAVISQKPSRDICQRGTSLTIQCQVDSQVTMMFWYRQQPGQSLTLIATANQGSEATYESGFVIDKFPISRPNLTFSTLTVSNMSPEDSSIYLCSVVSTTEAFFGQGTRLTVV.

The CDR3 DNA follows: TGCGCCAGCAGCCCCGGGGGGACAGGGGCTCTCTACGAGCAGTACTTC. Translated, it gives CASSPGGTGALYEQYF. The chain employs TRBV5-1 and TRBJ2-7; TRBD1 agrees at 10 bases. This CDR3 contains 16 residues. After removal of 4 bases from V and 3 bases from J, the junction contained 10 bases not matched to a gene. The V gene's germline CDR1 is SGHRS and CDR2 YFSETQ.